This TCR beta chain derives from a study of T cells in Graves' hyperthyroidism and ophthalmopathy. CDR1 is MNHNS, CDR2 SASEGT, per germline. V gave up 10 bases and J gave up 3 bases, with 15 bases separating them. The CDR3 length is 13 residues. It was RNA transcripts that yielded the amplified TCR beta CDR3 regions. First-round RT-PCR with HTBI primers amplified the TCR CDR3 region. TCRdb independently ran MiXCR on the multiplex PCR reads; one entry per CDR3 protein. The table shows about 520,000 distinct CDR3 sequences, with roughly 24% occurring only once. Uncontrolled infection, other autoimmune disease, pregnancy and lactation each barred patients from inclusion. Together with thyroid ultrasound, orbital computed tomography, serum thyroxine and TRAb, clinical symptoms were used for diagnoses. This clonotype was seen many times.

What was sequenced was blood. The TCR originated in a woman in her 30s with Graves' ophthalmopathy. The genes are TRBV6-1 and TRBJ1-2, with D possibly TRBD1 on 5 matching bases. The CDR3 region is CAKPDGGDYGYTF. CDR3 DNA sequence: TGTGCCAAGCCTGATGGGGGGGACTATGGCTACACCTTC.